The 29 T cell receptor beta chains in this list originate from one sample, sequenced in a study of cytomegalovirus exposure and HLA in healthy donors. Assay used: immunoSEQ multiplex PCR; TCRdb lists only in-frame clones, some missing. The sample lists roughly 120,000 clones; 70% to 90% were seen once. Sequencing was carried out using PBMCs. These receptors were obtained from a man between 18 and 29 years old in good health and CMV-seronegative.

The V call is TRBV6-1, the J call TRBJ2-7; D is uncertain. Trimming cost V 2 bases and J 3 bases, with 8 bases left between them. The CDR3 is 13 residues long. In germline, CDR1 is MNHNS, CDR2 SASEGT. CDR3 sequence (DNA): TGTGCCAGCAGTGAAATTAGCATCTACGAGCAGTACTTC. Encoded protein: CASSEISIYEQYF.

The chain is built from TRBV6-5 and TRBJ1-1; weak D call: TRBD1 (6 bases). The V gene's germline CDR1 is MNHEY and CDR2 SVGAGI. The CDR3 runs to 16 residues. Trimming pared 4 bases from V and 1 base from J, leaving 16 bases between. CDR3 loop: CASSSPFRGANTEAFF. In DNA, the CDR3 is TGTGCCAGCAGTTCACCTTTTCGGGGGGCGAACACTGAAGCTTTCTTT.

The chain recombines TRBV15 with TRBJ1-1, with D possibly matching TRBD1 (5 bases). Trimming shortened V by 1 base and J by 6 bases, and 6 bases separated the two germline ends. This CDR3 comprises 12 residues. The germline gives CDR1 LNHNV, CDR2 YYDKDF (reference sequence). The CDR3 here is CATSRGGAEAFF. The CDR3 DNA is TGTGCCACCAGCAGAGGGGGCGCTGAAGCTTTCTTT. Full variable domain (missing parts from reference TRBV15 and TRBJ1-1): DAMVIQNPRYQVTQFGKPVTLSCSQTLNHNVMYWYQQKSSQAPKLLFHYYDKDFNNEADTPDNFQSRRPNTSFCFLDIRSPGLGDTAMYLCATSRGGAEAFFGQGTRLTVV.

V is TRBV29-1 and J is TRBJ2-3, with D possibly TRBD2 on 5 matching bases. This CDR3 spans 15 amino acids. The germline CDR1 and CDR2 sequences are SQVTM and ANQGSEA. The germline V and J ends were trimmed by 3 bases and 0 bases, with 13 bases remaining between them. The CDR3 DNA follows: TGCAGCGTTGAGGGTGGGAGCGCTAGCACAGATACGCAGTATTTT. Its translation is CSVEGGSASTDTQYF.

The V call is TRBV2, the J call TRBJ2-7; perhaps TRBD1 as D (6 bases). Germline V gene data show CDR1 as SNHLY and CDR2 as FYNNEI. The V gene lost 1 base and the J gene lost 5 bases, with 9 bases spanning the gap. This CDR3 region has 13 residues. Here the CDR3 DNA reads TGTGCCAGCAGTGAAGACAGGGACCACGAGCAGTACTTC. It is translated as CASSEDRDHEQYF.

The chain recombines TRBV27 with TRBJ2-1, with D possibly being TRBD1 (6 bases). The V gene's germline CDR1 is MNHEY and CDR2 SMNVEV (reference sequence). CDR3 length equals 13 residues. V lost 5 bases and J lost 6, with 11 bases in between. The CDR3 region is CASSPGQVNEQFF. The CDR3 region has the DNA TGTGCCAGCAGTCCGGGACAAGTCAATGAGCAGTTCTTC.

This rearrangement joins TRBV10-1 to TRBJ2-2; 10 bases match TRBD2. In germline, CDR1 is WNHNN, CDR2 SYGVQD (reference sequence). CDR3 length: 14 amino acids. V lost 7 bases to trimming and J lost 5 bases; unmatched junction nucleotides: 4. CDR3 sequence: CASKSGGETGELFF. The CDR3 region has the DNA TGCGCCAGCAAAAGCGGGGGGGAGACCGGGGAGCTGTTTTTT.

CDR3 coding DNA: TGTGCCACCAGCAGCCCCAGCGGGAGTAGTGACAATGAGCAGTTCTTC. Protein product: CATSSPSGSSDNEQFF. The chain employs TRBV15 and TRBJ2-1; 8 nucleotides agree with TRBD2. CDR1 is LNHNV and CDR2 is YYDKDF in the germline V gene (reference sequence). The V gene end was trimmed by 3 bases and the J gene end by 5 bases; junction bases not matched to a gene: 9. This CDR3 contains 16 residues.

This chain joins TRBV6-1 and TRBJ2-2; D not certain. Trimming pared 6 bases from V and 6 bases from J, leaving 11 bases between. The CDR3 has 13 amino acids. Germline loops: CDR1 MNHNS, CDR2 SASEGT. CDR3 protein: CASRSSSAGELFF. The CDR3 DNA reads TGTGCCAGCAGGTCCTCTAGTGCCGGGGAGCTGTTTTTT.

The V gene is TRBV7-9, the J gene TRBJ1-4, with D hard to call. In germline, CDR1 is SEHNR, CDR2 FQNEAQ (reference sequence). Trimming took 1 base from V and 8 from J, leaving 17 bases between them. CDR3 size: 16 residues. CDR3 residues: CASSLDAGGVGEKLFF. Written as DNA, the CDR3 is TGTGCCAGCAGCTTAGACGCGGGTGGGGTCGGCGAAAAACTGTTTTTT.

The chain uses TRBV28 and TRBJ2-7; 7 bases line up with TRBD1. Looked up from germline, CDR1 is MDHEN and CDR2 is SYDVKM. V shed 6 bases and J 1 base; nucleotides not matched to a gene: 9. This CDR3 has 15 amino acids. The CDR3 loop is CASSRTGQRSYEQYF. CDR3 nucleotides: TGTGCCAGCAGCCGTACGGGACAGAGGTCCTACGAGCAGTACTTC.

CDR3 sequence reads: CASSYRREGTQETQYF. DNA for the CDR3: TGTGCCAGCAGTTACAGGCGGGAGGGAACACAAGAGACCCAGTACTTC. This chain uses TRBV6-6 with TRBJ2-5; 9 bases fit TRBD2. This CDR3 region has 16 residues. Losses at the gene ends were 2 bases for V and 2 bases for J; bases not matched to a gene: 6. Germline V CDR1 and CDR2: MNHNY, SVGAGI (reference sequence).

CDR3 sequence reads: CASSDFLAGSSYNEQFF. The DNA of the CDR3 is TGTGCCAGCAGTGATTTTCTAGCGGGGTCCTCCTACAATGAGCAGTTCTTC. The V call is TRBV2, the J call TRBJ2-1, with 9 bases aligning to TRBD2. The CDR3 is 17 residues long. J was trimmed by 0 bases and V by 3 bases; bases with no gene match: 6. Germline V lookup: CDR1 SNHLY, CDR2 FYNNEI.

The rearrangement joins TRBV27 to TRBJ2-2, with D unclear. Germline assignment: CDR1 MNHEY and CDR2 SMNVEV (reference sequence). Between the trimmed V and J ends, which lost 3 bases and 4 bases, there was a span of 6 bases. The CDR3 consists of 13 residues. Here the CDR3 reads CASSFLSTGELFF. For the CDR3, the DNA is TGTGCCAGCAGTTTTCTCTCCACCGGGGAGCTGTTTTTT.

The chain joins TRBV19 to TRBJ2-7, with a tentative D call TRBD1 (6 bases). Trimming took off 4 bases at V and 7 bases at J, with 17 bases between the two ends. The CDR3 consists of 14 residues. CDR1 and CDR2 (germline): LNHDA, SQIVND (reference sequence). CDR3 amino acids: CASSKPGHLLEQYF. CDR3 nucleotide sequence: TGTGCCAGTAGTAAACCGGGACACCTCTTAGAGCAGTACTTC.

V is TRBV27 and J is TRBJ2-1; TRBD1 matches 10 bases. CDR1 is MNHEY and CDR2 is SMNVEV in the germline V gene (reference sequence). V gave up 0 bases and J gave up 7 bases; unmatched junction bases: 6. The CDR3 totals 16 residues. The CDR3 loop is CASSLSTGGRWNEQFF. In DNA, the CDR3 is TGTGCCAGCAGTTTATCGACAGGGGGCAGGTGGAATGAGCAGTTCTTC.

The chain joins TRBV11-2 to TRBJ1-2; a weak D match, TRBD1 (6 bases). Germline CDR1 reads SGHAT; CDR2 reads FQNNGV. This CDR3 contains 15 residues. The ends were cut back, 7 bases at V and 3 bases at J, with 18 bases in the middle. The CDR3 bases are TGTGCCAGCACCCCGTCCGGGCAGGGGTACTATGGCTACACCTTC. Encoded protein: CASTPSGQGYYGYTF.

V is TRBV7-8 and J is TRBJ2-1, with TRBD1 matching 11 bases. The germline CDR1 and CDR2 sequences are SGHVS and FQNEAQ. This CDR3 spans 15 amino acids. Germline trimming cut 5 bases from V and 8 bases from J; bases unmatched to any gene: 8. For the CDR3, the DNA is TGTGCCAGCAGCCTGGGACAGGGGGGCTTGTATGAGCAGTTCTTC. Amino acid sequence: CASSLGQGGLYEQFF.

The rearrangement joins TRBV15 to TRBJ2-1; 10 nucleotides line up with TRBD2. The CDR3 covers 17 residues. V trimming: 3 bases; J trimming: 4 bases; junction bases outside the gene matches: 9. Looked up from germline, CDR1 is LNHNV and CDR2 is YYDKDF (reference sequence). CDR3 in DNA: TGTGCCACCAGCAGTAACAGCGGGAGGGCCACTTACAATGAGCAGTTCTTC. It specifies CATSSNSGRATYNEQFF.

The count of this clone is one. In DNA, the CDR3 is TGTGCCAGCAGCTTAGCAGTGGGAGGGGCCTACGAGCAGTACTTC. Protein: CASSLAVGGAYEQYF. This chain links TRBV7-2 with TRBJ2-7; 7 nucleotides line up with TRBD2. The CDR3 is made up of 15 amino acids. The germline V gene has CDR1 SGHTA and CDR2 FQGNSA. V gave up 0 bases and J gave up 2 bases; unmatched junction bases: 4.

The rearrangement links TRBV6-5 to TRBJ2-7, with D tentatively TRBD2 (7 bases). The CDR3 runs 13 residues. V shed 6 bases and J shed 3 bases, with 12 bases lying between them. From germline, CDR1 is MNHEY and CDR2 SVGAGI. In DNA, the CDR3 is TGTGCCAGCAGGCCGGGGGGCCACTACGAGCAGTACTTC. Its translation: CASRPGGHYEQYF.

This chain joins TRBV5-1 and TRBJ1-2, with TRBD1 matching over 8 bases. The J segment lost 9 bases and the V segment lost 0 bases, leaving 4 bases of the junction unmatched. In germline, CDR1 is SGHRS, CDR2 YFSETQ. This CDR3 has 13 amino acids. The CDR3 DNA is TGCGCCAGCAGCTTGGGGGGACAGGAAAGCTACACCTTC. Translated, it gives CASSLGGQESYTF.

The chain employs TRBV6-5 and TRBJ1-2; weak D call: TRBD1 (6 bases). Trimming took off 2 bases at V and 4 bases at J, with 14 bases between the two ends. The CDR3 is 15 residues long. Germline assignment: CDR1 MNHEY and CDR2 SVGAGI. The CDR3 protein is CASSYGTRSSYGYTF. CDR3 in DNA: TGTGCCAGCAGTTACGGGACAAGGAGTTCCTATGGCTACACCTTC.

The chain couples TRBV27 to TRBJ1-4; no reliable D call. CDR1 and CDR2 from the germline V gene are MNHEY and SMNVEV (reference sequence). The CDR3 runs 15 residues. Trimming left V 3 bases short and J 5 bases short, with 13 bases between. The CDR3 sequence is CASSLNKGVNEKLFF. The CDR3 DNA is TGTGCCAGCAGTTTGAATAAGGGAGTGAATGAAAAACTGTTTTTT. Variable domain in full (rest from reference TRBV27 and TRBJ1-4): EAQVTQNPRYLITVTGKKLTVTCSQNMNHEYMSWYRQDPGLGLRQIYYSMNVEVTDKGDVPEGYKVSRKEKRNFPLILESPSPNQTSLYFCASSLNKGVNEKLFFGSGTQLSVL.

This chain uses TRBV6-1 with TRBJ2-7, with 9 bases identical to TRBD2. The V gene end was trimmed by 4 bases and the J gene end by 1 base; junction bases not matched to a gene: 5. The length of the CDR3 is 15 residues. Germline loops: CDR1 MNHNS, CDR2 SASEGT. CDR3 DNA sequence: TGTGCCAGCAGTGTTAGCCTAGCGGGGTCCTACGAGCAGTACTTC. This sequence encodes CASSVSLAGSYEQYF.

J is TRBJ2-2 and V is TRBV2; D may be TRBD2 (6 bases). This CDR3 region has 14 residues. Germline V gene sequence: CDR1 SNHLY, CDR2 FYNNEI. The V and J ends lost 6 bases and 6 bases respectively, with 14 bases between them. The CDR3: CASRAGMTPGELFF. The CDR3 nucleotides read TGTGCCAGCAGGGCGGGGATGACGCCCGGGGAGCTGTTTTTT. Variable domain in full (rest from reference TRBV2 and TRBJ2-2): EPEVTQTPSHQVTQMGQEVILRCVPISNHLYFYWYRQILGQKVEFLVSFYNNEISEKSEIFDDQFSVERPDGSNFTLKIRSTKLEDSAMYFCASRAGMTPGELFFGEGSRLTVL.

The chain links TRBV28 to TRBJ1-4; maybe TRBD1 (6 bases). The germline V gene has CDR1 MDHEN and CDR2 SYDVKM. V lost 8 bases and J lost 8, with 15 bases in between. There are 13 residues in the CDR3. The CDR3 coding sequence is TGTGCCAGCCGTACAGGGATTTTCGAAAAACTGTTTTTT. Its protein product is CASRTGIFEKLFF.

V usage is TRBV5-1 and J usage is TRBJ2-7; 12 nucleotides line up with TRBD1. From germline, CDR1 is SGHRS and CDR2 YFSETQ. The length of the CDR3 is 16 residues. The J segment lost 5 bases and the V segment lost 1 base, leaving 7 bases of the junction unmatched. The DNA of the CDR3 is TGCGCCAGCAGCTTGACCGGGACAGGGGGCGCGGACGAGCAGTACTTC. Its protein product is CASSLTGTGGADEQYF.

The V call is TRBV7-9, the J call TRBJ2-1; 8 nucleotides align to TRBD2. This CDR3 is built from 15 residues. Germline CDR1 reads SEHNR; CDR2 reads FQNEAQ (reference sequence). V gave up 2 bases and J gave up 6 bases; unmatched junction bases: 6. CDR3 protein: CASSLRTSPTNEQFF. CDR3 nucleotides: TGTGCCAGCAGCTTAAGGACTAGCCCCACCAATGAGCAGTTCTTC.